This T cell receptor (beta chain) was sequenced for a study of T cell responses to AZD1222 COVID-19 vaccine. Study-wide results and caveats: At baseline, just 5 or 6 AZD1222 recipients tested seropositive. Along spike, vaccine-associated CD4 TCRs were found throughout, with dominance at 160-218 and 743-854. Increases in Spike-specific TCR breadth and depth were seen after two AZD1222 doses. Without day 14 samples, only post-peak T cell repertoires were studied.

A note on this clone: Its antigen is unknown.

In germline, CDR1 is LGHDT, CDR2 YNNKEL (reference sequence). The V and J ends lost 7 bases and 2 bases respectively, with 11 bases between them. The CDR3 has 13 residues. The table came from immunoSEQ multiplex PCR; TCRdb's copy has only in-frame clones and leaves some out. The sample lists roughly 150,000 clones; 87% were seen once. This clonotype was obtained from an adult who received the AZD1222 COVID-19 vaccine. The material sequenced was peripheral blood, taken 28 days after the second AZD1222 dose. V usage is TRBV3-1 (or the pseudogene TRBV3-2) and J usage is TRBJ2-5; D is ambiguous. For the CDR3, the DNA is TGTGCCAGCACCCCCCAAGGGCAAGAGACCCAGTACTTC. Encoded protein: CASTPQGQETQYF.